This entry lists 10 T cell receptor beta chains sequenced from one sample in a study of blood T cell repertoires in COVID-19. Clones were read by immunoSEQ multiplex PCR, and TCRdb kept only the in-frame ones, dropping some. The sample has roughly 130,000 clones, around 83% seen once. The material sequenced was peripheral blood. Receptors were obtained from a man aged 35-49 years with active or convalescent COVID-19.

The chain is built from TRBV6-6 and TRBJ1-5, with D unclear. Trimming left V 0 bases short and J 0 bases short, with 9 bases between. The germline gives CDR1 MNHNY, CDR2 SVGAGI (reference sequence). The length of the CDR3 is 16 residues. Here the CDR3 DNA reads TGTGCCAGCAGTTACTCGTTTGAGAGTAGCAATCAGCCCCAGCATTTT. Protein sequence: CASSYSFESSNQPQHF.

This chain connects TRBV10-3 to TRBJ2-5, with 14 positions matching TRBD2. The CDR3 covers 15 residues. The ends lost 6 bases at V and 4 bases at J; junction bases unmatched: 4. The germline V gene has CDR1 ENHRY and CDR2 SYGVKD. The CDR3 coding sequence is TGTGCCATCAGCCTGACTAGCGGGGGGGCAGAGACCCAGTACTTC. The encoded protein is CAISLTSGGAETQYF.

This clone was detected only once. The chain joins TRBV19 to TRBJ2-7; possibly TRBD2 for D (6 bases). V was trimmed by 6 bases and J by 2 bases, leaving 14 bases between them. The length of the CDR3 is 14 residues. The V gene's germline CDR1 is LNHDA and CDR2 SQIVND (reference sequence). The CDR3 DNA reads as TGTGCCAGTAGCCCGGTAACGGGGGCCTACGAGCAGTACTTC. Amino acid sequence: CASSPVTGAYEQYF.

V usage is TRBV10-3 and J usage is TRBJ1-1; tentative D call: TRBD1 (6 bases). From germline, CDR1 is ENHRY and CDR2 SYGVKD. The CDR3 extends over 13 amino acids. Between the trimmed V and J ends, which lost 4 bases and 8 bases, there was a span of 14 bases. In DNA form, the CDR3 reads TGTGCCATCAGTGTCGACCCAGGGGCGGAAGCTTTCTTT. Its protein product is CAISVDPGAEAFF.

The chain carries TRBV7-2 and TRBJ2-3; TRBD2 is a possible D gene (6 bases). The V end was cut by 1 base, the J end by 2 bases, with 7 bases between. This CDR3 region has 14 residues. The germline CDR1 and CDR2 sequences are SGHTA and FQGNSA. The CDR3 sequence: CASSLERATDTQYF. The CDR3 DNA is TGTGCCAGCAGCTTAGAGCGGGCCACAGATACGCAGTATTTT. Combining the CDR3 with reference TRBV7-2 and TRBJ2-3 gives the whole variable domain GAGVSQSPSNKVTEKGKDVELRCDPISGHTALYWYRQSLGQGLEFLIYFQGNSAPDKSGLPSDRFSAERTGGSVSTLTIQRTQQEDSAVYLCASSLERATDTQYFGPGTRLTVL.

The gene calls are TRBV7-6 and TRBJ2-2, with TRBD2 identical over 12 bases. Trimming removed 5 bases from V and 0 bases from J; junction bases left unmatched: 7. Germline CDR1 is SGHVS and CDR2 is FNYEAQ. This CDR3 contains 18 residues. The CDR3 sequence is CASSPRLAGASNTGELFF. The CDR3 DNA is TGTGCCAGCAGCCCGCGACTAGCGGGGGCCTCGAACACCGGGGAGCTGTTTTTT. The full variable domain, its missing parts supplied by reference TRBV7-6 and TRBJ2-2, is GAGVSQSPRYKVTKRGQDVALRCDPISGHVSLYWYRQALGQGPEFLTYFNYEAQQDKSGLPNDRFSAERPEGSISTLTIQRTEQRDSAMYRCASSPRLAGASNTGELFFGEGSRLTVL.

This clone was observed a few times. The chain has TRBV19 and TRBJ1-2, with D possibly matching TRBD1 (6 bases). V lost 6 bases and J 7 bases, leaving 6 bases between the germline ends. The CDR3 covers 10 residues. CDR1 is LNHDA, CDR2 SQIVND, per germline (reference sequence). The chain's CDR3 is CASSRGGYTF. CDR3 DNA: TGTGCCAGTAGCAGGGGTGGCTACACCTTC.

The chain links TRBV5-1 to TRBJ2-7, with 7 bases aligning to TRBD1. V was pared by 0 bases and J by 4 bases, with 4 bases of the junction left unmatched. The CDR3 sequence is 14 residues long. Germline lookup yields CDR1 SGHRS and CDR2 YFSETQ. The CDR3 region has the DNA TGCGCCAGCAGCTTGGGGTACAGGGGATACGAGCAGTACTTC. It codes for CASSLGYRGYEQYF.

The chain couples TRBV18 to TRBJ2-2, with TRBD1 matching over 11 bases. CDR1 and CDR2 from the germline V gene are KGHSH and LQKENI. Trimming removed 4 bases from V and 2 bases from J; junction bases left unmatched: 9. This CDR3 is 18 amino acids long. This CDR3 is CASSRDRGTSDNTGELFF. DNA of the CDR3: TGTGCCAGCTCACGGGACAGGGGGACATCCGATAACACCGGGGAGCTGTTTTTT.

V is TRBV5-1 and J is TRBJ2-3, with 8 bases matching TRBD2. Germline lookup yields CDR1 SGHRS and CDR2 YFSETQ. Trimming took 5 bases from V and 0 from J; bases not matched to a gene: 5. CDR3 length: 15 residues. CDR3 DNA sequence: TGCGCCAGCAGGAAAGCGGGGGAAAGCACAGATACGCAGTATTTT. Translating gives CASRKAGESTDTQYF.